This TCR beta chain is drawn from a study of blood T cell repertoires in COVID-19. Study-level information: Samples came from the United States, Italy and Spain, spanning acute and convalescent COVID-19. Sources were T cells, B-cell-depleted T cells, or PBMCs; the material itself was cDNA or gDNA.

The CDR3 runs to 15 residues. Per the germline V gene, CDR1 is SGHTA and CDR2 is FQGNSA. V was pared by 5 bases and J by 5 bases, with 9 bases of the junction left unmatched. As handled by the study authors: Cell counts per sample came from amplifying reference gene primers. The protocol was immunoSEQ multiplex PCR, while the TCRdb copy is restricted to in-frame clones and leaves out a portion. V and J calls and clone size follow that table, whereas D and trimming were derived from the DNA. The sample lists around 110,000 clones; 71% were seen once. The chain uses TRBV7-2 and TRBJ2-3; TRBD2 matches at 8 bases. Sequenced sample: peripheral blood. This receptor was obtained from a human donor with acute or convalescent COVID-19. The donor label of this sample is uncertain. The CDR3 spells CASSPRDGRGDTQYF. The CDR3 region has the DNA TGTGCCAGCAGCCCACGGGACGGGAGGGGAGATACGCAGTATTTT.